The clone carrying this T cell receptor beta chain was seen at least ten times. The target antigen is unknown. The entry originates in a study of lung T cells in sarcoidosis with Löfgren's syndrome. Overall study context: Löfgren's syndrome patients were the main repertoire analysis focus. Study outcomes and limitations: These T cells possibly recognize a putative, unidentified sarcoidosis-associated antigen.

TCRdb reanalysed the reads using MiXCR and keeps one entry per CDR3 protein. The table has some 19,000 distinct CDR3 sequences, around 20% seen once; the top ten hold approximately 0.78%. Input material: CD4+ T cells from bronchoalveolar lavage. The receptor's source is a human donor with sarcoidosis (Löfgren's syndrome or another form), or a control subject (not recorded which).

The CDR3 coding sequence is TGTGCCAGCAGCCAACTATTCGGGATTAGCACAGATACGCAGTATTTT. Amino acids: CASSQLFGISTDTQYF. The chain carries TRBV3-1 and TRBJ2-3; possibly TRBD2 for D (5 bases). CDR1 is LGHDT, CDR2 YNNKEL, per germline (reference sequence). V was clipped by 2 bases and J by 0 bases, with 12 bases between them. The CDR3 contains 16 residues.